This is a list of T cell receptor beta chains from one sample in a study of cytomegalovirus exposure and HLA in healthy donors. Produced via immunoSEQ multiplex PCR; TCRdb's table is partial and in-frame only. The sample has 250,000 to 350,000 clones, roughly 89% seen once. The source material was PBMCs. Receptor source: a man in his forties or fifties in good health and CMV-seropositive. Each CDR3 is given with its conserved first and last residue. D genes are given only for firm matches. The size of a clone is reported for some rows only, either as once, few or many, or as a class for expanded clones.

d_gene: -
j_gene: TRBJ1-1
v_gene: TRBV27
abundance: -
CDR3aa: CASSPGESTEAFF
CDR3nt: TGTGCCAGCAGTCCAGGGGAGTCTACTGAAGCTTTCTTT

d_gene: TRBD1
j_gene: TRBJ2-7
v_gene: TRBV28
abundance: -
CDR3aa: CASIRTGSYEQYF
CDR3nt: TGTGCCAGCATCCGGACAGGCTCCTACGAGCAGTACTTC

d_gene: -
j_gene: TRBJ2-3
v_gene: TRBV18
abundance: once
CDR3aa: CASSPRGGTSTDTQYF
CDR3nt: TGTGCCAGCTCACCTCGAGGCGGGACTAGCACAGATACGCAGTATTTT

d_gene: -
j_gene: TRBJ2-5
v_gene: TRBV7-2
abundance: few
CDR3aa: CASSLASAQETQYF
CDR3nt: TGTGCCAGCAGCTTGGCTAGCGCTCAAGAGACCCAGTACTTC

d_gene: -
j_gene: TRBJ1-3
v_gene: TRBV7-3
abundance: -
CDR3aa: CASSSTGTIRSGNTIYF
CDR3nt: TGTGCCAGCAGCTCAACCGGGACAATACGTTCTGGAAACACCATATATTTT

d_gene: TRBD2
j_gene: TRBJ2-5
v_gene: TRBV28
abundance: -
CDR3aa: CASSSSGSEGETQYF
CDR3nt: TGTGCCAGCAGCTCTAGCGGATCAGAGGGAGAGACCCAGTACTTC

d_gene: TRBD1
j_gene: TRBJ1-4
v_gene: TRBV6-1
abundance: -
CDR3aa: CASSGQGRDEKLFF
CDR3nt: TGTGCCAGCAGTGGACAGGGGAGAGATGAAAAACTGTTTTTT

d_gene: -
j_gene: TRBJ2-2
v_gene: TRBV9
abundance: -
CDR3aa: CASSVAPSVRTGELFF
CDR3nt: TGTGCCAGCAGCGTAGCCCCCTCGGTACGGACCGGGGAGCTGTTTTTT

d_gene: -
j_gene: TRBJ2-7
v_gene: TRBV11-2
abundance: -
CDR3aa: CASTWGEGYEQYF
CDR3nt: TGTGCCAGCACCTGGGGGGAAGGATACGAGCAGTACTTC

d_gene: -
j_gene: TRBJ2-2
v_gene: TRBV5-1
abundance: -
CDR3aa: CASSLIQNTGELFF
CDR3nt: TGCGCCAGCAGCTTAATCCAGAACACCGGGGAGCTGTTTTTT

d_gene: TRBD1
j_gene: TRBJ1-2
v_gene: TRBV7-3
abundance: once
CDR3aa: CASSLSWTGRSNGYTF
CDR3nt: TGTGCCAGCAGCTTAAGCTGGACAGGGCGGAGTAATGGCTACACCTTC

d_gene: TRBD2
j_gene: TRBJ2-5
v_gene: TRBV4-1
abundance: -
CDR3aa: CASRPGEGETQYF
CDR3nt: TGCGCCAGCAGGCCGGGGGAGGGAGAGACCCAGTACTTC

d_gene: -
j_gene: TRBJ1-4
v_gene: TRBV4-1
abundance: -
CDR3aa: CASSQPHRERGEKLFF
CDR3nt: TGCGCCAGCAGCCAACCGCACCGGGAAAGAGGCGAAAAACTGTTTTTT

d_gene: TRBD1
j_gene: TRBJ2-1
v_gene: TRBV5-1
abundance: -
CDR3aa: CASSSGGTGPREQFF
CDR3nt: TGCGCCAGCAGCTCCGGAGGGACAGGGCCCCGGGAGCAGTTCTTC

d_gene: TRBD1
j_gene: TRBJ2-7
v_gene: TRBV4-1
abundance: -
CDR3aa: CASSQERPGQGTYEQYF
CDR3nt: TGCGCCAGCAGCCAAGAAAGGCCGGGACAGGGGACCTACGAGCAGTACTTC

d_gene: -
j_gene: TRBJ1-5
v_gene: TRBV18
abundance: -
CDR3aa: CASSPGRVDYQPQHF
CDR3nt: TGTGCCAGCTCACCAGGCAGAGTTGACTATCAGCCCCAGCATTTT

d_gene: -
j_gene: TRBJ1-5
v_gene: TRBV28
abundance: -
CDR3aa: CASSTNPTGSQHF
CDR3nt: TGTGCCAGCAGTACTAATCCAACAGGGTCCCAGCATTTT

d_gene: TRBD2
j_gene: TRBJ2-3
v_gene: TRBV27
abundance: -
CDR3aa: CASSLTRGRTDTQYF
CDR3nt: TGTGCCAGCAGTTTAACTCGCGGGAGAACAGATACGCAGTATTTT

d_gene: -
j_gene: TRBJ2-7
v_gene: TRBV6-5
abundance: -
CDR3aa: CASRLSPSYEQYF
CDR3nt: TGTGCCAGCAGACTGTCTCCTTCCTACGAGCAGTACTTC

d_gene: -
j_gene: TRBJ2-5
v_gene: TRBV1
abundance: -
CDR3aa: CTSSHVLAGGIQETQYF
CDR3nt: TGCACCAGCAGCCATGTACTAGCGGGAGGGATCCAAGAGACCCAGTACTTC